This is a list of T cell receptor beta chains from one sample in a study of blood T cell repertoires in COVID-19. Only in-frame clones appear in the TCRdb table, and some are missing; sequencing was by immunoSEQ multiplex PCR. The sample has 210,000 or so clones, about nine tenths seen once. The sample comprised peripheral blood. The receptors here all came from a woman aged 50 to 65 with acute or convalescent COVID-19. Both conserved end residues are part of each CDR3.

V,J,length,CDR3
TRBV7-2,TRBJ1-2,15,CASSLTGNRNYGYTF
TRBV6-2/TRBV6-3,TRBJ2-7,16,CASSRFHSSVPYEQYF
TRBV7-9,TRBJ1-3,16,CASSLAGHLSGNTIYF
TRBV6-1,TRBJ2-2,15,CASSEVATNTGELFF
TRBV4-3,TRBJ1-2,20,CASSQVGDLTGVSWNYGYTF
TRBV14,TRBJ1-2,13,CASSQAGIYGYTF
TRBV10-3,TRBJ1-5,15,CAISPGTGGNQPQHF
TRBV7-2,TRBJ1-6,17,CASSLSLIQGVRSPLHF
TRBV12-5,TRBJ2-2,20,CASGLVARRGLALNTGELFF
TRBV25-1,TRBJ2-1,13,CASSEYSTGLEFF
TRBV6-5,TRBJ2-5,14,CASSYSAPQETQYF
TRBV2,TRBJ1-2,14,CASSDRTGAYGYTF
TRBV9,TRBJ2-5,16,CASSVGIQGAGETQYF
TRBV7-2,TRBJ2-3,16,CASSLEGAGRTDTQYF
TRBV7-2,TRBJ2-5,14,CASNWGGHSETQYF
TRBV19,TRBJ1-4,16,CASRITTGSRGKDLFF
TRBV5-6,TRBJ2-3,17,CASSSTLASGGTDTQYF
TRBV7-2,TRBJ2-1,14,CASSSGTPRVEQFF
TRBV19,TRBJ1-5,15,CASSWIGNSNQPQHF
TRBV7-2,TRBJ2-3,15,CASSPRQVLGDTQYF
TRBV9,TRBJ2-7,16,CASSVAPGGPSYEQYF
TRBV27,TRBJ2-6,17,CASTFLPGDRDTNVLTF
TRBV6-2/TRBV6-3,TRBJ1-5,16,CASSSPPGQPNQPQHF
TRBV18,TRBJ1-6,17,CASSPRQDALYNSPLHF
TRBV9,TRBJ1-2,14,CASSAALTSDGYTF
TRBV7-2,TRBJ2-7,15,CASSLGQGGAYEQYF
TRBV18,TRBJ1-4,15,CASSRDTNTNEKLFF
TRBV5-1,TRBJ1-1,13,CASSSDRGRIAFF
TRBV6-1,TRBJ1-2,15,CASSDPGTGAAGYTF
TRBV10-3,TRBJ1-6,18,CATSGTGNEGGYNSPLHF
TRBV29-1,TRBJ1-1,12,CSVEGGEPEAFF
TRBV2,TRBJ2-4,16,CASSPTQGLAKNIQYF
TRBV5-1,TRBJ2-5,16,CASSRTSGGAGETQYF